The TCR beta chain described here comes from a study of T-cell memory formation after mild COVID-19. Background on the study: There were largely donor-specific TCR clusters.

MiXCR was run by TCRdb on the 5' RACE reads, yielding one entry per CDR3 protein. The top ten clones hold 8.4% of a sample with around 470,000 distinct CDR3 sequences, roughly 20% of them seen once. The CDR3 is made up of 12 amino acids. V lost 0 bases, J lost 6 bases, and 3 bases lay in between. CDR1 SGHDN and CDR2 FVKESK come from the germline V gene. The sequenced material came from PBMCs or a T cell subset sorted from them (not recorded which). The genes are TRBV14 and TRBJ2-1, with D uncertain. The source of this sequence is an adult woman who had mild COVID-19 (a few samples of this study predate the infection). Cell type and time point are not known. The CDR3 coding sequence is TGTGCCAGCAGCCAAGACAGCAATGAGCAGTTCTTC. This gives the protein CASSQDSNEQFF.